A single sample is the source of the 12 T cell receptor beta chains below, sequenced in a study of cytomegalovirus exposure and HLA in healthy donors. Both 60 Vbeta primers and 13 Jbeta primers went into the PCR. Assay: immunoSEQ multiplex PCR; the TCRdb copy retains only in-frame clones and omits some. The table lists 150,000 to 200,000 clones, under 85% of them singletons. The source material was PBMCs. Receptors originate from a man between 45 and 60 years old in good health and CMV-seronegative.

The chain joins TRBV6-6 to TRBJ1-4, with D perhaps matching TRBD1 (6 bases). CDR1 and CDR2 (germline): MNHNY, SVGAGI (reference sequence). The CDR3 runs to 14 residues. V shed 6 bases and J shed 7 bases, with 15 bases lying between them. The CDR3 nucleotides are TGTGCCAGCAGCTATGGGGGGGCCCTTGAAAAACTGTTTTTT. Residues: CASSYGGALEKLFF.

The gene calls are TRBV7-8 and TRBJ1-2; 8 nucleotides align to TRBD1. This CDR3 is 15 amino acids long. Germline CDR1 and CDR2: SGHVS and FQNEAQ. J was trimmed by 5 bases and V by 5 bases; bases with no gene match: 10. The CDR3, as DNA: TGTGCCAGCAGCCCCGTGACAGGGGTAGGGTATGGCTACACCTTC. Translated: CASSPVTGVGYGYTF.

The chain has TRBV5-1 and TRBJ1-6; no reliable D call. Germline-derived CDR1 and CDR2 are SGHRS and YFSETQ. The CDR3 covers 13 residues. Trimming stripped 0 bases from V and 13 bases from J, with 11 bases between. The CDR3 DNA sequence: TGCGCCAGCAGCTTGGTGGTCCCCCAGCCCCTCCACTTT. Translating gives CASSLVVPQPLHF. The full variable domain, its missing parts supplied by reference TRBV5-1 and TRBJ1-6, is KAGVTQTPRYLIKTRGQQVTLSCSPISGHRSVSWYQQTPGQGLQFLFEYFSETQRNKGNFPGRFSGRQFSNSRSEMNVSTLELGDSALYLCASSLVVPQPLHFGNGTRLTVT.

The rearrangement uses TRBV2 and TRBJ1-2; D is undetermined. This CDR3 contains 14 residues. Trimming shortened V by 1 base and J by 3 bases, and 9 bases separated the two germline ends. The V gene's germline CDR1 is SNHLY and CDR2 FYNNEI. CDR3 coding DNA: TGTGCCAGCAGTGAAGTGATGGCAGACTATGGCTACACCTTC. Amino acids: CASSEVMADYGYTF.

The chain uses TRBV9 and TRBJ1-2, with TRBD1 as a possible D gene (5 bases). This CDR3 region has 15 residues. The V end lost 0 bases, the J end lost 4 bases, and 13 bases lay between the germline ends. Germline lookup yields CDR1 SGDLS and CDR2 YYNGEE. The CDR3 nucleotides read TGTGCCAGCAGCGTAGATCCAGGGCAGATCTATGGCTACACCTTC. This gives the protein CASSVDPGQIYGYTF.

J is TRBJ1-2 and V is TRBV19; 7 bases are shared with TRBD1. From germline, CDR1 is LNHDA and CDR2 SQIVND (reference sequence). V was clipped by 4 bases and J by 2 bases; unmatched bases: 10. The CDR3 has 16 amino acids. DNA of the CDR3: TGTGCCAGTAGTACCTCAACAGGGGTAAAGAACTATGGCTACACCTTC. Encoded protein: CASSTSTGVKNYGYTF.

This clone was observed a few times. This chain uses TRBV7-9 with TRBJ2-3; TRBD2 aligns across 9 bases. The ends lost 5 bases at V and 1 base at J; junction bases unmatched: 7. The CDR3 totals 16 residues. CDR1 is SEHNR and CDR2 is FQNEAQ in the germline V gene (reference sequence). The CDR3 bases are TGTGCCAGCAGCCCACCGGGACTAGCCGGCACAGATACGCAGTATTTT. Translating it yields CASSPPGLAGTDTQYF.

This chain connects TRBV10-3 to TRBJ2-1; TRBD2 matches at 12 bases. CDR1 is ENHRY and CDR2 is SYGVKD in the germline V gene. The CDR3 totals 16 residues. The J segment lost 1 base and the V segment lost 7 bases, leaving 5 bases of the junction unmatched. In nucleotides, the CDR3 is TGTGCCATCAAGGGCACTAGCGGGAGGTCCTACAATGAGCAGTTCTTC. Protein product: CAIKGTSGRSYNEQFF.

The V gene is TRBV7-3, the J gene TRBJ2-1; 10 bases match TRBD1. CDR3 length: 15 residues. V trimming: 4 bases; J trimming: 2 bases; junction bases outside the gene matches: 2. The germline V gene has CDR1 SGHTA and CDR2 FQGTGA. The CDR3 DNA is TGTGCCAGCAGCTCGACAGGGGGCCCCTACAATGAGCAGTTCTTC. This gives the protein CASSSTGGPYNEQFF.

This rearrangement joins TRBV30 to TRBJ1-5, with D unresolved. The length of the CDR3 is 13 residues. V was cut by 0 bases and J by 5 bases, with 8 bases left in between. Germline V gene data show CDR1 as GTSNPN and CDR2 as SVGIG (reference sequence). CDR3 nucleotide sequence: TGTGCCTGGAGTGTACAGCCCGATCAGCCCCAGCATTTT. Its protein product is CAWSVQPDQPQHF.

This clone appeared a few times. The chain recombines TRBV6-5 with TRBJ1-1, with a possible D match to TRBD1 (6 bases). The germline gives CDR1 MNHEY, CDR2 SVGAGI. The CDR3 contains 14 residues. The V and J ends lost 5 bases and 5 bases respectively, with 15 bases between them. DNA for the CDR3: TGTGCCAGCAGTCGGGACACCCGAACAACTGAAGCTTTCTTT. Its translation: CASSRDTRTTEAFF.

The rearrangement joins TRBV18 to TRBJ2-7; D might be TRBD1 (8 bases). Germline CDR1 KGHSH, CDR2 LQKENI. The CDR3 consists of 14 residues. Trimming pared 5 bases from V and 4 bases from J, leaving 15 bases between. DNA of the CDR3: TGTGCCAGCTCATCAGGACAGGGAGGGTACGAGCAGTACTTC. Translation gives CASSSGQGGYEQYF.